The clone carrying this T cell receptor (beta chain) was picked up one time. The record originates from a study of CD8 T cells in Susac syndrome. The CDR3 consists of 13 residues. The V and J ends lost 4 bases and 4 bases, in that order; junction bases with no gene match: 4. Germline V lookup: CDR1 SQVTM, CDR2 ANQGSEA. Sequencing of TCR beta covered CD8+ and CD4+ T cells obtained from blood. Negative isolation was used for CD8+ and CD4+ T cells, and FACS enrichment was applied to TEMRA cells. The authors reverse transcribed roughly 0.5 to 1 ug RNA with random hexamers. Amplification of the TCR beta CDR3 was carried out by immunoSEQ multiplex PCR, which spanned a total of 54 Vbeta and 13 Jbeta segments. Each CDR3 protein is one row after TCRdb ran MiXCR on the immunoSEQ multiplex PCR reads. The sample consists of approximately 200,000 distinct CDR3 sequences, 95% of them appearing once.

This sequence joins TRBV29-1 and TRBJ2-3, with 8 bases matching TRBD1. This TCR was sampled from a human donor with multiple sclerosis. Material: CD4+ T cells from PBMCs. The DNA of the CDR3 is TGCAGCGTTGTTCAGGGGGCCGCAGATACGCAGTATTTT. Amino acids: CSVVQGAADTQYF.